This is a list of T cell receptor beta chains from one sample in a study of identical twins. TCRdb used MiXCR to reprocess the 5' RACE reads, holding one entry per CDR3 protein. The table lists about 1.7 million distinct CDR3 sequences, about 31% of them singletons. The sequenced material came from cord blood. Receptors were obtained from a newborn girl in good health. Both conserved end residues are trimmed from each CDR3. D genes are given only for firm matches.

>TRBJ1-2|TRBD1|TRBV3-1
ASSQVPGQGNGYT
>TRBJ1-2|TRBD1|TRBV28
ASRRQGFSYGYT
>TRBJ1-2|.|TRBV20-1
TTNAYGYT
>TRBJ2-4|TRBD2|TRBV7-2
ASSLVPLAGPFLGTPY
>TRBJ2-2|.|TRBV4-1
ASSSLGLREPTGELF
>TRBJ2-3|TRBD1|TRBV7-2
ASSHGQGATDTQY
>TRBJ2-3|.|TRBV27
ASSFRSGASTDTQY
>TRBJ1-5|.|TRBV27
ASSFGGAYSNQPQH
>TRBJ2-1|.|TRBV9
ASTRTSTYNEQF
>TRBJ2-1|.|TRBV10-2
ASSESTRARTKYNEQF
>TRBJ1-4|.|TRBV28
ASSSPAFRTVNEKLF
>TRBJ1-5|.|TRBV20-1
SASGQPNQPQH
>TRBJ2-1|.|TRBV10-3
AISERGTSYNEQF
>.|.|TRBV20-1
SGRGGYEQY
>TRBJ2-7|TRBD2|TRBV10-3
AISEPIRTSGSYEQY
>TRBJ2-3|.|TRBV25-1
ASASGLGADTQY
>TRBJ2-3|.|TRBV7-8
ASNPGRGTDTQY
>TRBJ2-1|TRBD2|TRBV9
ASSVVGRADEQF
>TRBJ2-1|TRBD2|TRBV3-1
ASSQGAGLAGGNEQF
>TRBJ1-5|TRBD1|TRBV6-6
ASRKGGHSNQPQH
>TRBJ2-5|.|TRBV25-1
ASKVWETQY
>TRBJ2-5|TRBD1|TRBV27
ASSFRQGLETQY
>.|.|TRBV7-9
ASSMGHRETQY
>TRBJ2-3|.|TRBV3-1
ASSQDEGGSLTDTQY
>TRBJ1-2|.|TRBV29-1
SVGRTNYGYT
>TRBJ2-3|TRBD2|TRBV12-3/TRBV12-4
ASAVRGGSDTQY
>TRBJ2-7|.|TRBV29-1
SVDSGYEQY
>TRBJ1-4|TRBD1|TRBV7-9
ASSWAGTGVEKLF
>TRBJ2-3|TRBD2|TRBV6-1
ASGVAGVRTDTQY
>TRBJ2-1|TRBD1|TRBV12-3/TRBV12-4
ASSSLGQGINEQF
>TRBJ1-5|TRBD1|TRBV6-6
ASSYWGQGLVNRPQH
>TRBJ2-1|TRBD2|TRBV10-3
AISDYGTSNEQF
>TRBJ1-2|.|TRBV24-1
VTSAGNYGYT
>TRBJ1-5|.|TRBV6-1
TSSEGRPGNQPQH
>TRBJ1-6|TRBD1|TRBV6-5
ASSYSNRGLSPPH
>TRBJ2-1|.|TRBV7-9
ASSPRPREQGPYNEQF
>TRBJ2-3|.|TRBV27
ASSLRGTQNSQY